In this sample, the clone carrying this T cell receptor beta chain turned up a few times. In the authors' workflow: The authors estimated nucleated cell counts from reference gene primer amplification. Repertoires were generated with immunoSEQ multiplex PCR, while TCRdb's copy carries only in-frame clones and drops some. V and J calls and clone size are given by that table; D and trimming were obtained from the DNA. The table shows 250,000 or so clones, with approximately 84% occurring only once. This sample stems from a study of blood T cell repertoires in COVID-19. Study-wide context: The United States, Italy and Spain supplied acute and convalescent COVID-19 samples. Sources were T cells, B-cell-depleted T cells, or PBMCs; the material itself was cDNA or gDNA.

The length of the CDR3 is 14 residues. The germline V gene has CDR1 MNHEY and CDR2 SMNVEV (reference sequence). V lost 7 bases to trimming and J lost 2 bases; unmatched junction nucleotides: 6. Sequencing was done on a sample of peripheral blood. This chain uses TRBV27 with TRBJ2-7; 9 bases agree with TRBD2. The sequence came from a woman of 80 years or more with acute or convalescent COVID-19. The CDR3 coding sequence is TGTGCCAGCAAGCGGGAGGTCCCCCCCTACGAGCAGTACTTC. This gives the protein CASKREVPPYEQYF.